This TCR beta chain comes out of a study of blood T cell repertoires in COVID-19. The germline V gene has CDR1 SGHVS and CDR2 FNYEAQ. The CDR3 runs to 14 residues. Trimming left V 0 bases short and J 4 bases short, with 9 bases between. TCRdb's table, derived via immunoSEQ multiplex PCR, lists solely in-frame clones and lacks some. The sample records approximately 220,000 clones, approximately 83% being singletons. The genes are TRBV7-6 and TRBJ2-5; D is unresolved. The source material was peripheral blood. This TCR derives from a woman aged 40-49 years with active or convalescent COVID-19. The CDR3 sequence is CASSLAIAVETQYF. Written as DNA, the CDR3 is TGTGCCAGCAGCTTAGCCATCGCAGTAGAGACCCAGTACTTC.